These T cell receptor beta chains were read from a single sample in a study of patients and donors after allogeneic stem cell transplantation. TCRdb re-called the RT-PCR reads with MiXCR, one entry per CDR3 protein. The profile covers about 230,000 distinct CDR3 sequences, with around 14% appearing a single time and approximately 10% taken by the ten largest. Sequencing was performed on blood, either unsorted or a sorted T cell fraction (not recorded which). Receptor source: a human donor who was either an allogeneic HSCT recipient or a stem cell or donor lymphocyte infusion donor (not recorded which). It is not recorded whose cells these are; they may come from a transplant donor. The CDR3 runs from the conserved cysteine through the conserved F or W. The order of the fields is J gene, V gene, clone size, D gene, CDR3 protein, CDR3 DNA. A D gene is named only where the DNA matches it firmly. Clone sizes are given selectively: once, few, many, or a class where the clone is expanded.

J gene: TRBJ2-3
V gene: TRBV11-3
clone size: .
D gene: .
CDR3 protein: CASSLLSGGYTDTQYF
CDR3 DNA: TGTGCCAGCAGCTTGCTCTCCGGGGGCTACACAGATACGCAGTATTTT

J gene: TRBJ1-1
V gene: TRBV20-1
clone size: few
D gene: .
CDR3 protein: CSAGPGAQAFF
CDR3 DNA: TGCAGTGCTGGACCAGGGGCGCAAGCTTTCTTT

J gene: TRBJ1-2
V gene: TRBV5-6
clone size: .
D gene: .
CDR3 protein: CASSLGQINYGYTF
CDR3 DNA: TGTGCCAGCAGCTTGGGCCAGATAAACTATGGCTACACCTTC

J gene: TRBJ2-4
V gene: TRBV6-1
clone size: few
D gene: .
CDR3 protein: CASSEGGVKNIQYF
CDR3 DNA: TGTGCCAGCTCCGAAGGGGGGGTCAAAAACATTCAGTACTTC

J gene: TRBJ2-7
V gene: TRBV20-1
clone size: few
D gene: TRBD2
CDR3 protein: CSAKSGGLFSYEQYF
CDR3 DNA: TGCAGTGCTAAAAGCGGGGGCCTCTTTTCCTACGAGCAGTACTTC

J gene: TRBJ2-1
V gene: TRBV30
clone size: many
D gene: TRBD1
CDR3 protein: CAWSRDSLTTYNEQFF
CDR3 DNA: TGTGCCTGGAGCAGGGACAGCTTGACTACCTACAATGAGCAGTTCTTC

J gene: TRBJ2-3
V gene: TRBV24-1
clone size: .
D gene: .
CDR3 protein: CATSVRGDTQYF
CDR3 DNA: TGTGCCACCAGTGTTAGGGGAGATACGCAGTATTTT

J gene: TRBJ2-1
V gene: TRBV6-5
clone size: .
D gene: .
CDR3 protein: CASSYSRHEDSYNEQFF
CDR3 DNA: TGTGCCAGCAGTTACTCCCGACACGAGGACTCCTACAATGAGCAGTTCTTC

J gene: TRBJ1-2
V gene: TRBV6-5
clone size: few
D gene: TRBD1
CDR3 protein: CASSSFGRRQGAPGYTF
CDR3 DNA: TGTGCCAGCAGTTCCTTCGGGAGACGACAGGGGGCCCCTGGCTACACCTTC

J gene: TRBJ1-1
V gene: TRBV27
clone size: few
D gene: .
CDR3 protein: CASSLSGTLFNTEAFF
CDR3 DNA: TGTGCCAGCAGTTTATCTGGGACCCTTTTTAACACTGAAGCTTTCTTT

J gene: TRBJ2-5
V gene: TRBV20-1
clone size: few
D gene: .
CDR3 protein: CSAVHGEAQETQYF
CDR3 DNA: TGCAGTGCCGTCCACGGGGAGGCCCAAGAGACCCAGTACTTC

J gene: TRBJ2-7
V gene: TRBV7-2
clone size: many
D gene: .
CDR3 protein: CASSLSYEQYF
CDR3 DNA: TGTGCCAGCAGCTTATCCTACGAGCAGTACTTC

J gene: TRBJ1-1
V gene: TRBV12-3/TRBV12-4
clone size: .
D gene: .
CDR3 protein: CASRRSGLEAFF
CDR3 DNA: TGTGCCAGCCGCCGCAGTGGCCTTGAAGCTTTCTTT

J gene: TRBJ1-1
V gene: TRBV6-5
clone size: many
D gene: TRBD1
CDR3 protein: CASSYSDRAGTEAFF
CDR3 DNA: TGTGCCAGCAGTTACTCGGACAGGGCGGGCACTGAAGCTTTCTTT

J gene: TRBJ1-4
V gene: TRBV12-3/TRBV12-4
clone size: .
D gene: TRBD1
CDR3 protein: CASRTGGGEKLFF
CDR3 DNA: TGTGCCAGCCGGACAGGGGGCGGGGAAAAACTGTTTTTT

J gene: TRBJ2-1
V gene: TRBV24-1
clone size: few
D gene: .
CDR3 protein: CATSDPTGTVSEQFF
CDR3 DNA: TGTGCCACCAGTGATCCTACCGGGACGGTATCTGAGCAGTTCTTC

J gene: TRBJ2-5
V gene: TRBV5-1
clone size: many
D gene: .
CDR3 protein: CASSVPTTRVQETQYF
CDR3 DNA: TGCGCCAGCAGCGTCCCGACTACGAGGGTCCAAGAGACCCAGTACTTC

J gene: TRBJ2-7
V gene: TRBV10-3
clone size: many
D gene: .
CDR3 protein: CAISPRGYEQYF
CDR3 DNA: TGTGCCATCAGTCCCAGGGGCTACGAGCAGTACTTC

J gene: TRBJ2-3
V gene: TRBV5-1
clone size: few
D gene: .
CDR3 protein: CASSLGAHRGADTQYF
CDR3 DNA: TGCGCCAGCAGCTTGGGCGCTCATCGGGGCGCAGATACGCAGTATTTT

J gene: TRBJ2-5
V gene: TRBV12-3/TRBV12-4
clone size: .
D gene: .
CDR3 protein: CASSLKPRETQYF
CDR3 DNA: TGTGCCAGCAGTTTAAAGCCCAGGGAGACCCAGTACTTC

J gene: TRBJ2-5
V gene: TRBV7-8
clone size: many
D gene: .
CDR3 protein: CASSLETQYF
CDR3 DNA: TGTGCCAGCAGCTTGGAGACCCAGTACTTC

J gene: TRBJ2-1
V gene: TRBV4-2
clone size: many
D gene: TRBD2
CDR3 protein: CASSQDSLAGVIDNEQFF
CDR3 DNA: TGTGCCAGCAGCCAAGATTCTCTAGCGGGAGTTATTGACAATGAGCAGTTCTTC

J gene: TRBJ1-1
V gene: TRBV6-1
clone size: few
D gene: .
CDR3 protein: CASSVAGGDTEAFF
CDR3 DNA: TGTGCCAGCAGTGTCGCGGGGGGAGACACTGAAGCTTTCTTT